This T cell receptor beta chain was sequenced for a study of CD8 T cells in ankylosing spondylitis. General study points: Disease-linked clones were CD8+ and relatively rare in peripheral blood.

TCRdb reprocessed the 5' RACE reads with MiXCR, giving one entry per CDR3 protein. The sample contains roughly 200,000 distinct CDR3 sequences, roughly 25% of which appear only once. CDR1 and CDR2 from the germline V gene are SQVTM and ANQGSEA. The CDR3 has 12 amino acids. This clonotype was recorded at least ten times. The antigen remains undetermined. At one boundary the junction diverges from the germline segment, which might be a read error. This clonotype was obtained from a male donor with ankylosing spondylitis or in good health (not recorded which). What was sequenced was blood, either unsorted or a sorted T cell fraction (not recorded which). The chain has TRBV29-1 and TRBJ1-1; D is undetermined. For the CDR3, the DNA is TGCAGCGTTAAAGAACTGAACACTGAAGCTTTCTTT. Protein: CSVKELNTEAFF.